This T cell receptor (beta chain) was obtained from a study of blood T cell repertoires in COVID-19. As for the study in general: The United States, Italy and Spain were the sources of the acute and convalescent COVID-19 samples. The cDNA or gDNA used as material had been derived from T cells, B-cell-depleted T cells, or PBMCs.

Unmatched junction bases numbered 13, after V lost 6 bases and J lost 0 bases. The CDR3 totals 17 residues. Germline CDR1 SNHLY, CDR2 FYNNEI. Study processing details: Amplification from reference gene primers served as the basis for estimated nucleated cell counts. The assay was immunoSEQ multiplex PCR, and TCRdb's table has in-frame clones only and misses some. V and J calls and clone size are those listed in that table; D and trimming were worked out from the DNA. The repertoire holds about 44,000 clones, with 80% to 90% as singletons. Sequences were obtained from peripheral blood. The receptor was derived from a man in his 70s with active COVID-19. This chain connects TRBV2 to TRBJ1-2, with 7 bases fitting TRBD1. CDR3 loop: CASRLGTATQSNYGYTF. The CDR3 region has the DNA TGTGCCAGCAGGCTGGGGACAGCGACACAATCTAACTATGGCTACACCTTC.